Shown below are 6 T cell receptor beta chains from a single sample sequenced in a study of shared clonotypes between healthy human individuals. Repertoires were generated with immunoSEQ multiplex PCR, while TCRdb's copy carries only in-frame clones and drops some. Of fewer than 2.5 million clones listed, over 85% were seen once; the top ten hold roughly 0.39%. The material sequenced was naive CD4+ T cells from PBMCs. Subset denoted: CD45RA+ positively selected. These receptors were obtained from a man younger than 35 in good health. Some clones in this sample may be carry-over from other donors' samples.

The chain joins TRBV19 to TRBJ1-2, with unresolved D. V was clipped by 6 bases and J by 5 bases, with 4 bases between them. The CDR3 spans 10 residues. Germline assignment: CDR1 LNHDA and CDR2 SQIVND (reference sequence). The CDR3, as DNA: TGTGCCAGTAGGTTGTATGGCTACACCTTC. Translated, it gives CASRLYGYTF.

This rearrangement joins TRBV29-1 to TRBJ2-1, with D unclear. Germline-derived CDR1 and CDR2 are SQVTM and ANQGSEA. This CDR3 region has 15 residues. Trimming left V 3 bases short and J 0 bases short, with 12 bases between. The CDR3 loop reads CSVDAVLSSYNEQFF. Written as DNA, the CDR3 is TGCAGCGTTGACGCGGTTTTAAGCTCCTACAATGAGCAGTTCTTC.

The chain combines TRBV11-2 with TRBJ1-6, with unresolved D. The CDR3 covers 13 residues. V lost 5 bases and J 3 bases, leaving 5 bases between the germline ends. CDR1 is SGHAT, CDR2 FQNNGV, per germline. The CDR3, as DNA: TGTGCCAGCAGCCTTCTCTATAATTCACCCCTCCACTTT. Protein sequence: CASSLLYNSPLHF.

For this clone: The same CDR3 also results from other DNA sequences found in this sample. The chain joins TRBV7-3 to TRBJ2-7, with unresolved D. The length of the CDR3 is 13 residues. Trimming took 3 bases from V and 1 from J, leaving 7 bases between them. CDR1 is SGHTA and CDR2 is FQGTGA in the germline V gene. The CDR3 bases are TGTGCCAGCAGCTTGGGCCTATCCTACGAGCAGTACTTC. It encodes CASSLGLSYEQYF.

CDR3 protein: CASSLVGGTADTQYF. The CDR3 DNA is TGTGCCAGCAGCTTGGTAGGGGGGACCGCAGATACGCAGTATTTT. The rearrangement links TRBV5-6 to TRBJ2-3; either TRBD1 or TRBD2 may fit D (6 bases each). V lost 0 bases and J 4 bases, leaving 12 bases between the germline ends. CDR1 and CDR2 from the germline V gene are SGHDT and YYEEEE. This CDR3 contains 15 residues. Looking up the rest from reference TRBV5-6 and TRBJ2-3 gives the full variable domain: DAGVTQSPTHLIKTRGQQVTLRCSPKSGHDTVSWYQQALGQGPQFIFQYYEEEERQRGNFPDRFSGHQFPNYSSELNVNALLLGDSALYLCASSLVGGTADTQYFGPGTRLTVL.

The chain couples TRBV4-1 to TRBJ2-5, with D perhaps TRBD2 (6 bases). The ends were cut back, 1 base at V and 4 bases at J, with 16 bases in the middle. Germline V lookup: CDR1 MGHRA, CDR2 YSYEKL. There are 16 residues in the CDR3. CDR3 amino acids: CASSQAGGIRPETQYF. The CDR3, as DNA: TGCGCCAGCAGCCAAGCGGGCGGGATACGTCCAGAGACCCAGTACTTC.